Listed here is a single T cell receptor (beta chain). It lacks a known antigen. Base qualities were left out, and no much larger clone turns up one base away. The data belong to a study of T cell responses to AZD1222 COVID-19 vaccine (dated by TCRdb to about 2021). For context, the study as a whole: TCR sequencing covered more than 230 trial participants: about 210 given two doses of AZD1222 and 26 given two doses of MenACWY control vaccine. Trial participants were enrolled by age into subgroups of 18-55, 56-69 and 70-plus years, and about 150, 27 and 61 TCR-sequenced participants, respectively, were included in these subgroups. The paper's findings and limits, for the study overall: Because no day 14 peak-response samples were available, repertoires were characterized only after the peak T cell response. Nearly half of unique spike-specific TCRs reportedly recognized epitopes outside regions mutated in the B.1.351 and B.1.1.7 variants. Only five to seven AZD1222 recipients were SARS-CoV-2 seropositive at baseline, limiting conclusions about previously exposed vaccinees. The 56-69-year group was small, and its depth increase did not reach significance, likely because of low power. A significant rise in spike-specific TCR breadth and depth was observed after two AZD1222 doses relative to day 0 and relative to MenACWY recipients. Participants were mostly white British and included more females than males, and it was suggested by the authors that clonal diversity may have been underestimated. Vaccine-associated CD4 TCRs spanned the whole spike protein, with dominant responses in regions 160-218 and 743-854.

This specimen's time point label, per the study, means: about 28 days (+/-7) after the second vaccine dose. AZD1222 recipients with second doses at about 4 weeks or about 12 weeks were pooled, because spike-specific TCR depth and breadth did not differ between schedules. Vaccinee samples were obtained from the UK trials COV001 and COV002, which included a single-blind randomized controlled phase 2/3 trial of AZD1222 (ChAdOx1 nCoV-19) in healthy adults. Trial participant PBMC samples were collected at day 0 and day 28 after the second dose for TCRbeta chain sequencing. The trim is 4 bases for V and 3 bases for J, with a gap of 9 bases between the germline ends. CDR1 and CDR2, looked up from the germline V gene (reference sequence), are LNHDA and SQIVND. The CDR3 holds 13 amino acids from the cysteine to the phenylalanine. The entry retains the CDR3 DNA only, 39 bases that are in frame from base 1.

The CDR3 regions of human TCRbeta chains were analyzed by immunosequencing. As for the original processing: TCRs in the repertoires were compared against a reference library of SARS-CoV-2-specific TCRs that had been generated with the MIRA antigen-specificity platform. Breadth was defined as the fraction of unique TCRs that were SARS-CoV-2-associated, and depth was defined as the fraction of total T cells that were SARS-CoV-2-associated. Using the MIRA data, each spike-specific TCR was assigned both to the spike region to which the TCR was reactive and to a CD4 or CD8 class. Log10-transformed breadth and depth values were compared by one-way ANOVA with Sidak's multiple comparisons tests. This immuneACCESS table, as held by TCRdb, lists in-frame sequences with V and J called but not all clones. Of the missing ones, under half trace to an unresolved V gene in checked studies; the others have no known cause. V and J calls and clone size come straight from that table; D and trimming were deduced from the DNA. The table for this sample lists some 130,000 clones; 85% to 95% of them were counted only once. Of the sample, about 6.7% falls within the top ten clones.

The origin of this receptor is an adult who received the AZD1222 COVID-19 vaccine. The sample here was peripheral blood, taken 28 days after the second AZD1222 dose. This chain joins TRBV19 to TRBJ1-1; TRBD1 is possibly the D segment (5 matching bases). The CDR3: CASSTSGYTEAFF. Read as DNA, the sequence is TGTGCCAGTAGTACCTCAGGGTACACTGAAGCTTTCTTT.